This T cell receptor beta chain was documented in a study of T cell responses to AZD1222 COVID-19 vaccine. Here immunoSEQ multiplex PCR was the method, and the copy in TCRdb shows in-frame clones only, minus some. The sample lists hundreds of thousands of clones; almost 95% were seen once. CDR1 MNHEY and CDR2 SVGEGT come from the germline V gene. There are 14 residues in the CDR3. The V and J ends lost 6 bases and 3 bases respectively, with 12 bases between them. The chain employs TRBV6-2 or TRBV6-3 and TRBJ2-1, with D perhaps TRBD2 (6 bases). The TCR comes from an adult who received the AZD1222 COVID-19 vaccine. The material was peripheral blood, obtained 28 days after the second AZD1222 dose. The CDR3 nucleotides read TGTGCCAGCAGCCCTAGTAGCGGCTACAATGAGCAGTTCTTC. Its translation is CASSPSSGYNEQFF.